A single sample gave rise to the 12 T cell receptor beta chains below, sequenced in a study of T cells in Graves' hyperthyroidism and ophthalmopathy. From RNA transcripts, TCR beta CDR3 regions were amplified. HTBI primers were the set used in a first-round RT-PCR of the TCR CDR3. Using its own MiXCR run on the multiplex PCR reads, TCRdb lists one record per CDR3 protein. The sample lists around 690,000 distinct CDR3 sequences; 20% were seen once. Sequencing used blood. These receptors originate from a young man with Graves' ophthalmopathy.

This chain links TRBV29-1 with TRBJ2-7; 7 bases align to TRBD2. V shed 4 bases and J 0 bases; nucleotides not matched to a gene: 6. The CDR3 spans 14 residues. CDR1 and CDR2 from the germline V gene are SQVTM and ANQGSEA. The CDR3 coding sequence is TGCAGCGTTGGGGGGGGGGGTGGCTCCTACGAGCAGTACTTC. This gives the protein CSVGGGGGSYEQYF.

The sample holds many counts of this clonotype. The CDR3 here is CSRTKGGSTDTQYF. DNA for the CDR3: TGCAGTCGAACTAAGGGCGGTAGCACAGATACGCAGTATTTT. The chain employs TRBV20-1 and TRBJ2-3, with D uncertain. V lost 8 bases and J 0 bases, leaving 15 bases between the germline ends. The CDR3 totals 14 residues. In germline, CDR1 is DFQATT, CDR2 SNEGSKA (reference sequence).

V and J are TRBV28 and TRBJ2-2, with TRBD1 matching over 10 bases. V gave up 6 bases and J gave up 4 bases; unmatched junction bases: 11. Germline CDR1 is MDHEN and CDR2 is SYDVKM. This CDR3 region has 17 residues. As DNA, the CDR3 is TGTGCCAGCAGCCGGGGGGGGTGGACAGGGGGCACCGGGGAGCTGTTTTTT. Residues: CASSRGGWTGGTGELFF.

Written as DNA, the CDR3 is TGTGCCAGTACTTGGGGCCGGACGGGGGAGCAGTACTTC. Amino acids: CASTWGRTGEQYF. V gene TRBV19 combines with J gene TRBJ2-7; D tentatively fits TRBD1 or TRBD2 (5 bases each). The germline gives CDR1 LNHDA, CDR2 SQIVND (reference sequence). The CDR3 has 13 amino acids. V was clipped by 7 bases and J by 7 bases, with 17 bases between them.

In its sample, this clonotype was seen many times. The V and J genes are TRBV12-3 or TRBV12-4 and TRBJ2-3, with D unclear. This CDR3 is built from 15 residues. The V gene lost 5 bases and the J gene lost 1 base, with 13 bases spanning the gap. CDR3 coding DNA: TGTGCCAGCAGTCTGGGCGGAAGGCGCACAGATACGCAGTATTTT. This encodes CASSLGGRRTDTQYF.

This clonotype appeared once. J is TRBJ2-7 and V is TRBV18; perhaps TRBD1 as D (6 bases). CDR1 and CDR2 (germline): KGHSH, LQKENI. The CDR3 spans 13 residues. V lost 6 bases to trimming and J lost 6 bases, with 15 bases between them. This CDR3 reads CASSPSTGTEQYF. In DNA form, the CDR3 reads TGTGCCAGCTCCCCAAGTACAGGGACCGAGCAGTACTTC. The entire variable domain, with the rest obtained from reference TRBV18 and TRBJ2-7, is as follows: NAGVMQNPRHLVRRRGQEARLRCSPMKGHSHVYWYRQLPEEGLKFMVYLQKENIIDESGMPKERFSAEFPKEGPSILRIQQVVRGDSAAYFCASSPSTGTEQYFGPGTRLTVT.

The genes are TRBV30 and TRBJ2-7, with a tentative D call TRBD2 (6 bases). Looked up from germline, CDR1 is GTSNPN and CDR2 is SVGIG (reference sequence). The ends were cut back, 0 bases at V and 3 bases at J, with 24 bases in the middle. The length of the CDR3 is 18 residues. Here the CDR3 reads CAWSVPRLYGGNIYEQYF. Here the CDR3 DNA reads TGTGCCTGGAGTGTACCGAGGCTTTATGGCGGGAATATCTACGAGCAGTACTTC. Full variable domain (outside the CDR3, taken from reference TRBV30 and TRBJ2-7): SQTIHQWPATLVQPVGSPLSLECTVEGTSNPNLYWYRQAAGRGLQLLFYSVGIGQISSEVPQNLSASRPQDRQFILSSKKLLLSDSGFYLCAWSVPRLYGGNIYEQYFGPGTRLTVT.

The table lists this clonotype with many counts. The V call is TRBV10-3, the J call TRBJ2-2, with 9 bases lining up with TRBD1. The germline gives CDR1 ENHRY, CDR2 SYGVKD. Germline trimming cut 2 bases from V and 5 bases from J; bases unmatched to any gene: 3. The CDR3 runs 15 residues. CDR3 sequence (DNA): TGTGCCATCAGTGAGAGGACAGGGGAGACCGGGGAGCTGTTTTTT. It encodes CAISERTGETGELFF.

This clonotype was observed a few times. V is TRBV5-1 and J is TRBJ2-1; D remains ambiguous. CDR3 length: 15 residues. CDR1 is SGHRS and CDR2 is YFSETQ in the germline V gene. Between the trimmed V and J ends, which lost 2 bases and 0 bases, there was a span of 9 bases. This CDR3 reads CASSFAPSSYNEQFF. Here the CDR3 DNA reads TGCGCCAGCAGCTTCGCCCCAAGCTCCTACAATGAGCAGTTCTTC.

The chain uses TRBV30 and TRBJ2-1; 8 bases line up with TRBD2. The CDR3 has 15 residues. CDR1 and CDR2 from the germline V gene are GTSNPN and SVGIG (reference sequence). V gave up 3 bases and J gave up 6 bases; unmatched junction bases: 10. CDR3 loop: CAWSGSGSRANEQFF. The DNA for the CDR3 is TGTGCCTGGAGCGGAAGCGGGAGCCGAGCCAATGAGCAGTTCTTC.

This clonotype has a count of ten or more. The J gene is TRBJ1-1, the V gene TRBV5-1; D not certain. V lost 1 base to trimming and J lost 7 bases, with 11 bases between them. Germline V CDR1 and CDR2: SGHRS, YFSETQ. CDR3 length equals 13 residues. The CDR3 DNA sequence: TGCGCCAGCAGCTTGAGGTTTGAGGGTGAAGCTTTCTTT. This codes for CASSLRFEGEAFF.

CDR3 bases: TGCAGTGCCTTAGGGGGCGGGAGAGACAAAAACATTCAGTACTTC. It yields the protein CSALGGGRDKNIQYF. This sequence joins TRBV20-1 and TRBJ2-4; D could derive from TRBD1 or TRBD2 (7 bases each). The CDR3 is 15 amino acids. Germline V lookup: CDR1 DFQATT, CDR2 SNEGSKA (reference sequence). With 6 bases removed from V and 3 bases from J, the gap between germline ends came to 18 bases.